Below are 18 T cell receptor beta chains sequenced from a single sample in a study of T cell repertoires in cytomegalovirus infection. No antigen has been identified for these receptors. TCRdb fed the reads into MiXCR, producing one record per CDR3 protein. This sample has more than 85,000 distinct CDR3 sequences, with about 30% found just once. The input for sequencing was CD8+ T cells from cultured PBMCs, taken from culture after CMV antigen stimulation. The receptors shown here come from a human donor in good health (CMV status not recorded). Some clones in this sample may be carry-over from other donors' samples.

This clonotype was recorded a few times. The rearrangement links TRBV12-3 or TRBV12-4 to TRBJ1-1; D unresolved. The CDR3 has 15 amino acids. V lost 2 bases and J lost 0, with 10 bases in between. The DNA for the CDR3 is TGTGCCAGCAGTTTATGGGCCGCCATGAACACTGAAGCTTTCTTT. Translating it yields CASSLWAAMNTEAFF.

CDR3 sequence: CASSLTPDRSVTGELFF. The CDR3 coding sequence is TGTGCCAGCAGCTTAACGCCAGACAGGAGCGTAACCGGGGAGCTGTTTTTT. The rearrangement joins TRBV7-3 to TRBJ2-2; D possibly corresponds to TRBD1 (6 bases). CDR1 SGHTA and CDR2 FQGTGA come from the germline V gene. With 0 bases removed from V and 5 bases from J, the gap between germline ends came to 16 bases. The CDR3 consists of 17 residues.

This clonotype was seen repeatedly, ten times or more. This chain connects TRBV7-6 to TRBJ2-1, with 9 bases aligning to TRBD2. The V segment lost 5 bases and the J segment 0 bases; nucleotides outside the gene matches: 8. Looked up from germline, CDR1 is SGHVS and CDR2 is FNYEAQ. The CDR3 length is 17 residues. In DNA form, the CDR3 reads TGTGCCAGCAGCCTGCGGGCGGGGGGGATCTCCTACAATGAGCAGTTCTTC. This gives the protein CASSLRAGGISYNEQFF.

There are a few counts of this clonotype. The chain has TRBV4-1 and TRBJ2-7, with D tentatively TRBD1 (7 bases). The CDR3 is 16 residues long. V was pared by 0 bases and J by 2 bases, with 14 bases between. Germline V gene data show CDR1 as MGHRA and CDR2 as YSYEKL. The CDR3 loop is CASSQEGGQSAYEQYF. For the CDR3, the DNA is TGCGCCAGCAGCCAAGAGGGGGGACAGTCAGCCTACGAGCAGTACTTC.

About this clonotype itself: Compared with germline, one end of the junction differs, possibly owing to a read error. V usage is TRBV5-3 and J usage is TRBJ1-4, with D unclear. TRBV5-3 falls under the ORF class, with uncertain function. The CDR3 extends over 14 amino acids. CDR3 sequence (DNA): TGTGCCAGCAGCTTGGGCCACGCGTGGGAAAAACTGTTTTTT. Amino acid sequence: CASSLGHAWEKLFF.

The chain recombines TRBV3-1 with TRBJ2-5; 7 bases are a match to TRBD2. V shed 1 base, J shed 5 bases, and the junction held 10 bases outside the gene matches. From germline, CDR1 is LGHDT and CDR2 YNNKEL (reference sequence). The CDR3 has 16 residues. The CDR3 is CASSQVNSGSGETQYF. The CDR3 DNA is TGTGCCAGCAGCCAAGTTAATAGCGGGTCCGGTGAGACCCAGTACTTC.

The rearrangement joins TRBV7-9 to TRBJ1-4; D gene unclear. Trimming removed 5 bases at V and 3 bases at J, with 10 bases between. CDR1 and CDR2 (germline): SEHNR, FQNEAQ (reference sequence). This CDR3 has 14 amino acids. The CDR3 DNA sequence: TGTGCCAGCAGCCTATTTGGGGCTAATGAAAAACTGTTTTTT. Its protein product is CASSLFGANEKLFF.

In regard to this clonotype: Sequence at one end of the junction differs from germline and may be a read error. The chain employs TRBV7-2 and TRBJ2-6; D uncertain. This CDR3 spans 17 amino acids. Looked up from germline, CDR1 is SGHTA and CDR2 is FQGNSA. The CDR3 sequence is CASSSFWTDPGTNVLTF. CDR3 nucleotide sequence: TGTGCCAGCAGCTCTTTCTGGACGGATCCTGGGACCAACGTCCTGACTTTC.

This clonotype was counted between two and nine times. The V and J genes are TRBV7-2 and TRBJ2-5, with a weak D call TRBD1 (5 bases). This CDR3 comprises 15 residues. The ends were cut back, 5 bases at V and 2 bases at J, with 15 bases in the middle. The germline gives CDR1 SGHTA, CDR2 FQGNSA. The CDR3 is CASSRGLGLQETQYF. CDR3 sequence (DNA): TGTGCCAGCAGCCGTGGGTTGGGGCTTCAAGAGACCCAGTACTTC.

The J gene is TRBJ1-1, the V gene TRBV24-1; D might be TRBD1 (6 bases). The V and J ends lost 6 bases and 5 bases respectively, with 9 bases between them. The CDR3 is 12 residues long. Germline V gene data show CDR1 as KGHDR and CDR2 as SFDVKD. CDR3 sequence (DNA): TGTGCCACCAGTAATACAGGGACTGAAGCTTTCTTT. Amino acid sequence: CATSNTGTEAFF.

The V call is TRBV6-6, the J call TRBJ1-5; no reliable D call. The CDR3 is 17 residues long. V dropped 5 bases and J dropped 0 bases, with 17 bases sitting between them. The germline V gene has CDR1 MNHNY and CDR2 SVGAGI (reference sequence). In nucleotides, the CDR3 is TGTGCCAGCAGTGAGTGGGGTTCAAGATATAGCAATCAGCCCCAGCATTTT. This gives the protein CASSEWGSRYSNQPQHF.

The sample holds many counts of this clonotype. The chain recombines TRBV24-1 with TRBJ2-1, with 8 bases aligning to TRBD2. The CDR3 is 16 residues long. Looked up from germline, CDR1 is KGHDR and CDR2 is SFDVKD. V lost 4 bases, J lost 5 bases, and 9 bases stayed unmatched. CDR3 amino acids: CATSDPSGGADNEQFF. For the CDR3, the DNA is TGTGCCACCAGTGACCCAAGCGGGGGAGCTGACAATGAGCAGTTCTTC.

The J gene is TRBJ1-2, the V gene TRBV15, with 9 bases identical to TRBD1. The trim removed 3 bases at V and 4 bases at J, leaving 21 bases unmatched. From germline, CDR1 is LNHNV and CDR2 YYDKDF (reference sequence). This CDR3 has 20 amino acids. This CDR3 is CATSSGILGQGGLLGYGYTF. The CDR3 DNA sequence: TGTGCCACCAGCAGCGGAATCTTGGGACAGGGCGGCTTACTAGGCTATGGCTACACCTTC.

The gene calls are TRBV7-2 and TRBJ1-2; 10 bases are shared with TRBD1. V was clipped by 4 bases and J by 2 bases; unmatched bases: 13. Germline values: CDR1 SGHTA, CDR2 FQGNSA. The CDR3 extends over 18 amino acids. The DNA for the CDR3 is TGTGCCAGCAGCTATACGCCGCAACCGGGACAGGGGAACTATGGCTACACCTTC. It yields the protein CASSYTPQPGQGNYGYTF.

The chain uses TRBV5-6 and TRBJ2-3; unclear D gene. The CDR3 length is 12 residues. With 4 bases removed from V and 8 bases from J, the gap between germline ends came to 11 bases. From germline, CDR1 is SGHDT and CDR2 YYEEEE. For the CDR3, the DNA is TGTGCCAGCAGCCCCGGTCTCAGTACGCAGTATTTT. Translating gives CASSPGLSTQYF.

The V call is TRBV12-3 or TRBV12-4, the J call TRBJ2-1; possibly TRBD2 for D (6 bases). The CDR3 totals 13 residues. V was pared by 4 bases and J by 6 bases, with 10 bases between. The CDR3 region has the DNA TGTGCCAGCAGTTACGGGAGTCGCAATGAGCAGTTCTTC. This codes for CASSYGSRNEQFF.

This clonotype is a singleton in its sample. The chain combines TRBV27 with TRBJ1-2; D call uncertain. V gave up 3 bases and J gave up 5 bases, with 13 bases separating them. This CDR3 contains 14 residues. Germline assignment: CDR1 MNHEY and CDR2 SMNVEV (reference sequence). The CDR3 sequence is CASSFSLTDYGYTF. CDR3 bases: TGTGCCAGCAGTTTCTCCCTCACAGATTATGGCTACACCTTC.

This sequence joins TRBV16 and TRBJ1-1, with D perhaps TRBD1 (5 bases). CDR3 size: 16 residues. Germline CDR1 and CDR2: KGHSY and FQNENV. V was shortened by 3 bases and J by 1 base, with 15 bases between the two germline ends. The CDR3 DNA reads TGTGCCAGCAGCCACCCCGAGGTCCAGGGGAACACTGAAGCTTTCTTT. Translating gives CASSHPEVQGNTEAFF.